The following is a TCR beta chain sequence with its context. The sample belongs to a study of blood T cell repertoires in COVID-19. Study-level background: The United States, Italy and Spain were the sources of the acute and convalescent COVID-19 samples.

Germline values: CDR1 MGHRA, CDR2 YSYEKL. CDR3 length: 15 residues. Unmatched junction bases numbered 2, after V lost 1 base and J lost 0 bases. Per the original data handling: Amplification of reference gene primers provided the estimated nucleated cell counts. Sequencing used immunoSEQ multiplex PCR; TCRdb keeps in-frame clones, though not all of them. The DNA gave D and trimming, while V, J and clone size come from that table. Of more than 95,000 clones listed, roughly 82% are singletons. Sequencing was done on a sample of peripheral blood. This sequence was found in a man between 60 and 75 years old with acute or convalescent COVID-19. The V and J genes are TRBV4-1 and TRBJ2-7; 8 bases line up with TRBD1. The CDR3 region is CASSQAGTGSYEQYF. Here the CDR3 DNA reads TGCGCCAGCAGCCAAGCCGGGACAGGCTCCTACGAGCAGTACTTC.